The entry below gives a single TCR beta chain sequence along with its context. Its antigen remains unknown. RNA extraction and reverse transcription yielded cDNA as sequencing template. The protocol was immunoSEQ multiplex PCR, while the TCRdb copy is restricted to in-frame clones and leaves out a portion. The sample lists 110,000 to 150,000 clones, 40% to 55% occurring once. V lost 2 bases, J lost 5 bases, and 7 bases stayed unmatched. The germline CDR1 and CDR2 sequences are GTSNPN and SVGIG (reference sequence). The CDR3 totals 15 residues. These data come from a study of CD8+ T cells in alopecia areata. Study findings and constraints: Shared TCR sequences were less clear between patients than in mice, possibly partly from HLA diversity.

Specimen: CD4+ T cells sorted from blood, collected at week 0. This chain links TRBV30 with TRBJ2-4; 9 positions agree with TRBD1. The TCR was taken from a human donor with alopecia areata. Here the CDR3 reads CAWSTGGSGENIQYF. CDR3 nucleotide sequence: TGTGCCTGGAGTACAGGGGGCAGTGGAGAAAACATTCAGTACTTC.